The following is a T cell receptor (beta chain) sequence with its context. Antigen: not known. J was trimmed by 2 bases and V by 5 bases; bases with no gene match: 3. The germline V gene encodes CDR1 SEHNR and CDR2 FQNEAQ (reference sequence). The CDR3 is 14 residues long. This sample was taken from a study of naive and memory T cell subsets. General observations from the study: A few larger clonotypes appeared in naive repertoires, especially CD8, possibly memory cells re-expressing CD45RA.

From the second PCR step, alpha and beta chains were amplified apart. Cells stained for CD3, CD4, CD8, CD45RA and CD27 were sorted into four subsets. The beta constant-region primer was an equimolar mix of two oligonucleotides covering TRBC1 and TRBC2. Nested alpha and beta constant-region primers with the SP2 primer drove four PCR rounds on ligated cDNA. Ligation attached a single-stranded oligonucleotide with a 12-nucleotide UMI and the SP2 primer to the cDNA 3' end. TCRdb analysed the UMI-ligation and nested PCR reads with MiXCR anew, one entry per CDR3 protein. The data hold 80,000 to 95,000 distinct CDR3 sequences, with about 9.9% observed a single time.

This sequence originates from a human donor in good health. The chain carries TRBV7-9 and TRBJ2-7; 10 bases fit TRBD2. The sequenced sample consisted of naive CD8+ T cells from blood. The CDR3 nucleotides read TGTGCCAGCAGCCAACTAGCGGGGACCTACGAGCAGTACTTC. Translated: CASSQLAGTYEQYF.